The 22 T cell receptor beta chains below were found in one sample sequenced in a study. TCRdb fed the 5' RACE reads into MiXCR, producing one record per CDR3 protein. The repertoire holds fewer than 25,000 distinct CDR3 sequences, around 30% seen once, with less than 2.5% in the top ten. Sequencing input: tumor-infiltrating naive CD4+ T cells sorted from the breast tumor. As for subset: naive CD4+ T cells, CD4+CD45RA+CD25-. The receptors originated from a female donor with breast cancer.

The V call is TRBV7-8, the J call TRBJ2-1, with TRBD2 matching over 7 bases. The CDR3 is 16 residues long. V shed 9 bases, J shed 7 bases, and the junction held 18 bases outside the gene matches. Germline CDR1 SGHVS, CDR2 FQNEAQ. CDR3 nucleotide sequence: TGTGCCAGTAGCCATCTCGCGGGAGCGGGTAAGAATGAGCAGTTCTTC. Residues: CASSHLAGAGKNEQFF.

In the case of this clonotype: A junction end diverges from the germline sequence, so it may reflect a read error. The chain joins TRBV20-1 to TRBJ2-7, with D possibly matching TRBD1 (5 bases). The length of the CDR3 is 12 residues. Germline CDR1 reads DFQATT; CDR2 reads SNEGSKA (reference sequence). CDR3 nucleotide sequence: TGCAGTGCGGGGCAGGGTATAGACGAGCAGTGCTTC. This encodes CSAGQGIDEQCF.

This clonotype showed up many times. The chain uses TRBV9 and TRBJ1-1, with D possibly being TRBD1 (6 bases). Trimming shortened V by 1 base and J by 6 bases, and 13 bases separated the two germline ends. The CDR3 has 14 residues. Per germline, CDR1 SGDLS and CDR2 YYNGEE. The CDR3 DNA reads TGTGCCAGCAGCGTATCAACAGGGCGGGCTGAAGCTTTCTTT. Residues: CASSVSTGRAEAFF.

The CDR3 loop reads CASSFGSTVNTGELFF. As DNA, the CDR3 is TGCGCCAGCAGCTTTGGGTCTACCGTGAACACCGGGGAGCTGTTTTTT. This chain connects TRBV5-1 to TRBJ2-2; D not certain. CDR3 length: 16 amino acids. Germline loops: CDR1 SGHRS, CDR2 YFSETQ. The V end lost 2 bases, the J end lost 1 base, and 12 bases lay between the germline ends.

This clonotype was detected many times. The chain combines TRBV7-9 with TRBJ2-1; tentatively, D is TRBD1 or TRBD2 (5 bases each). V was cut by 6 bases and J by 6 bases, with 12 bases left in between. The germline CDR1 and CDR2 sequences are SEHNR and FQNEAQ (reference sequence). This CDR3 is built from 13 residues. The CDR3 region has the DNA TGTGCCAGCAGTCCTTCCGGGACCAATGAGCAGTTCTTC. Its protein is CASSPSGTNEQFF.

Details on this clonotype: Being one base from a much bigger clone, this may be a read error. The V call is TRBV7-3, the J call TRBJ1-1, with D perhaps matching TRBD1 (6 bases). Germline CDR1 is SGHTA and CDR2 is FQGTGA. The CDR3 is 15 residues long. Trimming took off 0 bases at V and 6 bases at J, with 14 bases between the two ends. CDR3 in DNA: TGTGCCAGCAGCTTAACCCACGACAGGATGGCTGAAGCTTTCTTT. The encoded protein is CASSLTHDRMAEAFF.

This clonotype was detected many times. This CDR3 is CASSLGRGSSYNSPLHF. The CDR3 DNA is TGTGCCAGCAGCTTGGGTAGGGGAAGCTCCTATAATTCACCCCTCCACTTT. The chain uses TRBV5-6 and TRBJ1-6, with a possible D match to TRBD1 (5 bases). Trimming removed 0 bases at V and 0 bases at J, with 10 bases between. The CDR3 extends over 17 amino acids. Per germline, CDR1 SGHDT and CDR2 YYEEEE.

Only a few counts were recorded for this clonotype. A much larger clone is a single base away; this may be a read error. J is TRBJ2-1 and V is TRBV5-1; the D gene is possibly TRBD2 (5 bases). The germline gives CDR1 SGHRS, CDR2 YFSETQ. The CDR3 consists of 16 residues. Between the trimmed V and J ends, which lost 2 bases and 5 bases, there was a span of 17 bases. CDR3 bases: TGCGCCAGCAGCTTAACTGGCGGACTGAGGGACAATGAGCAGTTCTTC. Protein: CASSLTGGLRDNEQFF.

J is TRBJ1-5 and V is TRBV12-3 or TRBV12-4, with a weak D call TRBD1 (5 bases). The V and J ends lost 6 bases and 4 bases respectively, with 22 bases between them. This CDR3 has 17 amino acids. In DNA form, the CDR3 reads TGTGCCAGCAGCTCCCCTCAGGGTGCGGCGTGGAATCAGCCCCAGCATTTT. This translates into CASSSPQGAAWNQPQHF.

This clonotype is judged medium-sized (0.01 to 0.1%). This CDR3 is missing its conserved last phenylalanine or tryptophan, likely due to a read error. V usage is TRBV7-6 and J usage is TRBJ1-1; tentative D call: TRBD1 (5 bases). This CDR3 comprises 15 residues. Germline V lookup: CDR1 SGHVS, CDR2 FNYEAQ. The germline V and J ends were trimmed by 0 bases and 4 bases, with 12 bases remaining between them. The CDR3 nucleotides read TGTGCCAGCAGCTTAGCGGGAGGGGAGGGCACTGAAGCTTTCGTT. It yields the protein CASSLAGGEGTEAFV.

This clonotype was seen a handful of times. The chain recombines TRBV6-1 with TRBJ1-6, with 12 bases matching TRBD1. Germline lookup yields CDR1 MNHNS and CDR2 SASEGT. This CDR3 is built from 15 residues. V was pared by 6 bases and J by 10 bases, with 7 bases of the junction left unmatched. In DNA, the CDR3 is TGTGCCAGCAGGGATCCGGGACAGGGGGCCTCACCCCTCCACTTT. Its protein product is CASRDPGQGASPLHF.

The chain joins TRBV27 to TRBJ1-1; no clear D gene. Germline values: CDR1 MNHEY, CDR2 SMNVEV (reference sequence). This CDR3 spans 13 amino acids. Trimming took 3 bases from V and 1 from J, leaving 6 bases between them. The CDR3 reads CASSFGTNTEAFF. In nucleotides, the CDR3 is TGTGCCAGCAGTTTCGGCACGAACACTGAAGCTTTCTTT.

This clonotype appeared many times. The chain links TRBV9 to TRBJ2-2; tentatively, D is TRBD2 (7 bases). The V gene lost 6 bases and the J gene lost 1 base, with 13 bases spanning the gap. Germline loops: CDR1 SGDLS, CDR2 YYNGEE. This CDR3 spans 15 amino acids. CDR3 amino acids: CASTEGGRNTGELFF. The DNA of the CDR3 is TGTGCCAGCACTGAGGGGGGGCGGAACACCGGGGAGCTGTTTTTT.

The rearrangement joins TRBV14 to TRBJ2-7, with D uncertain. V was shortened by 4 bases and J by 3 bases, with 10 bases between the two germline ends. The CDR3 extends over 13 amino acids. The germline V gene has CDR1 SGHDN and CDR2 FVKESK. The chain's CDR3 is CASSRRPVYEQYF. In DNA, the CDR3 is TGTGCCAGCAGCCGCCGCCCTGTCTACGAGCAGTACTTC.

This clonotype showed up many times. CDR3 DNA sequence: TGTGCCAGCAGTATAAGTACGAGGAAATTAACTGAAGCTTTCTTT. As protein: CASSISTRKLTEAFF. V is TRBV3-1 and J is TRBJ1-1; unclear D gene. The germline V gene has CDR1 LGHDT and CDR2 YNNKEL (reference sequence). Trimming shortened V by 6 bases and J by 5 bases, and 19 bases separated the two germline ends. CDR3 length: 15 amino acids.

A few counts support this clonotype. This sequence joins TRBV7-3 and TRBJ1-1, with D possibly matching TRBD1 (6 bases). V lost 5 bases and J lost 4, with 14 bases in between. Germline V gene data show CDR1 as SGHTA and CDR2 as FQGTGA. The CDR3 covers 14 residues. The CDR3 sequence: CASSRGRGSTEAFF. DNA for the CDR3: TGTGCCAGCAGCAGGGGCAGGGGTAGCACTGAAGCTTTCTTT.

This clonotype appeared a few times. The chain couples TRBV29-1 to TRBJ2-1; D is unresolved. The germline V gene encodes CDR1 SQVTM and CDR2 ANQGSEA. This CDR3 comprises 11 residues. V lost 0 bases and J lost 9, with 6 bases in between. In DNA, the CDR3 is TGCAGCGTTGAAGAAGGCAGTGAGCAGTTCTTC. It specifies CSVEEGSEQFF.

With regard to this clonotype: A much more abundant neighbour one base away suggests this may be a read error. The gene calls are TRBV7-8 and TRBJ2-4, with D maybe TRBD2 (5 bases). The V gene lost 0 bases and the J gene lost 2 bases, with 14 bases spanning the gap. Germline-derived CDR1 and CDR2 are SGHVS and FQNEAQ. This CDR3 spans 17 amino acids. The chain's CDR3 is CASSLAVGSGTKNIQYF. The CDR3 bases are TGTGCCAGCAGCTTAGCGGTAGGGAGCGGAACCAAAAACATTCAGTACTTC.

This clonotype was detected only a few times. The V call is TRBV6-5, the J call TRBJ2-1; 12 bases line up with TRBD1. CDR3 length: 19 amino acids. With V trimmed by 7 bases and J by 8 bases, 21 bases remained unmatched. Per the germline V gene, CDR1 is MNHEY and CDR2 is SVGAGI. The CDR3 bases are TGTGCCAGCACGACTCAATCCGGGACAGGGGGCGCGTCGTTCTATGAGCAGTTCTTC. Amino acid sequence: CASTTQSGTGGASFYEQFF.

This clonotype has more than one count but fewer than ten. This may come from a read error, since a much larger clone is one base off. This sequence joins TRBV7-2 and TRBJ2-5; 9 nucleotides align to TRBD2. Germline assignment: CDR1 SGHTA and CDR2 FQGNSA. The CDR3 spans 14 residues. Trimming took 1 base from V and 9 from J; bases not matched to a gene: 6. The CDR3 sequence: CASSLGGKREAQYF. DNA for the CDR3: TGTGCCAGCAGCTTAGGCGGGAAGCGGGAGGCCCAGTACTTC.

This clonotype is medium-sized in the sample. The rearrangement uses TRBV7-9 and TRBJ2-5; 10 bases are shared with TRBD2. Looked up from germline, CDR1 is SEHNR and CDR2 is FQNEAQ (reference sequence). V gave up 5 bases and J gave up 4 bases; unmatched junction bases: 7. The CDR3 extends over 15 amino acids. This CDR3 is CASSLLAGAGETQYF. CDR3 DNA: TGTGCCAGCAGCCTGCTAGCGGGAGCAGGAGAGACCCAGTACTTC.

This clonotype was observed once. The V and J genes are TRBV29-1 and TRBJ2-7, with a tentative D call TRBD1 (6 bases). The CDR3 totals 12 residues. V was pared by 4 bases and J by 6 bases, with 13 bases between. The germline V gene has CDR1 SQVTM and CDR2 ANQGSEA. CDR3 protein: CSVVLGGIEQYF. The DNA for the CDR3 is TGCAGCGTTGTCCTAGGGGGAATCGAGCAGTACTTC.